This T cell receptor beta chain was documented in a study of spatial heterogeneity in lung cancer. Study outcomes and limitations: The number of expanded tumor alpha and beta chains correlated with mutation number.

Time point of the sample: sample taken at primary tumor resection. Unsorted whole RNA samples from tumor, nontumor lung or frozen PBMC were sequenced. V shed 0 bases and J 5 bases; nucleotides not matched to a gene: 4. The CDR3 has 14 residues. CDR1 is SGHRS, CDR2 YFSETQ, per germline. TCRdb independently ran MiXCR on the 5' RACE reads; one entry per CDR3 protein. The sample yields roughly 3,500 distinct CDR3 sequences, around a third seen once. A word on this clonotype: Its antigen is still unknown.

Sequenced material: lung tumor tissue, taken at surgery. This clonotype was sampled from a male donor with early-stage non-small cell lung cancer. The V and J genes are TRBV5-1 and TRBJ2-5; 7 bases map to TRBD1. This CDR3 is CASSLETGLETQYF. CDR3 DNA: TGCGCCAGCAGCTTGGAGACAGGGTTGGAGACCCAGTACTTC.